The T cell receptor (beta chain) under discussion was sequenced for a study of lymphopenia after photon versus proton radiotherapy. A remark on this clone: Its antigen is currently unknown.

Notes on the study in general: Authors raise, but do not show, better survival with proton therapy.

V was pared by 3 bases and J by 7 bases, with 11 bases between. Per germline, CDR1 SGDLS and CDR2 YYNGEE. The length of the CDR3 is 13 residues. TCRdb's table, derived via immunoSEQ multiplex PCR, lists solely in-frame clones and lacks some. The repertoire holds 75,000 to 90,000 clones, with about four fifths as singletons. Sequences were derived from peripheral blood, sampled from a patient treated with proton-based radiotherapy. The rearrangement joins TRBV9 to TRBJ2-1, with D uncertain. This receptor was obtained from a man aged 55 to 69 with pancreatic cancer. CDR3 protein: CASSALLANEQFF. Here the CDR3 DNA reads TGTGCCAGCAGCGCCTTACTGGCAAATGAGCAGTTCTTC.